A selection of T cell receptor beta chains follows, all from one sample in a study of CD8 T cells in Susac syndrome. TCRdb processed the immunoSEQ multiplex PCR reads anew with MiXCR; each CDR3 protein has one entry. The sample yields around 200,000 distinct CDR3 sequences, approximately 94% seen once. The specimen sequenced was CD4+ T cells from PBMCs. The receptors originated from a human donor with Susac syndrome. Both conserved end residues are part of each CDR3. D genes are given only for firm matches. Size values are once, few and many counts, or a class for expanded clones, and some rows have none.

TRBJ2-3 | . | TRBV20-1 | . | CSASRPESTDTQYF | TGCAGTGCCTCCAGGCCAGAAAGCACAGATACGCAGTATTTT
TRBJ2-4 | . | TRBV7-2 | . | CASSSSDLSNIQYF | TGTGCCAGCAGCTCGTCGGACCTATCGAACATTCAGTACTTC
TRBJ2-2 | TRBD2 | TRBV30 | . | CAWRAGGAGELFF | TGTGCCTGGAGGGCCGGGGGGGCCGGGGAGCTGTTTTTT
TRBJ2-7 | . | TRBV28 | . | CASALFEYEQYF | TGTGCCAGCGCGTTATTCGAGTACGAGCAGTACTTC
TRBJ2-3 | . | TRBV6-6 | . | CASSYKTDTQYF | TGTGCCAGCAGTTACAAGACAGATACGCAGTATTTT
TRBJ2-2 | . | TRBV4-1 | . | CASSPRDPGELFF | TGCGCCAGCAGCCCGAGGGATCCCGGGGAGCTGTTTTTT
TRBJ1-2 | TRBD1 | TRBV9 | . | CASSGSETGGYGYTF | TGTGCCAGCAGCGGATCCGAGACAGGGGGATATGGCTACACCTTC
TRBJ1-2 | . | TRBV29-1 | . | CSVEDRGRPYGYTF | TGCAGCGTTGAAGATCGGGGCAGGCCCTATGGCTACACCTTC
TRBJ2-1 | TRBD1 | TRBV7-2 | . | CASSPGQGYNEQFF | TGTGCCAGCAGCCCTGGACAGGGCTACAATGAGCAGTTCTTC
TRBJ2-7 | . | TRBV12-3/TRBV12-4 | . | CASSFDRSSYEQYF | TGTGCCAGCAGTTTCGACAGGAGCTCCTACGAGCAGTACTTC
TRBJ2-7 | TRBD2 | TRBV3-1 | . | CASSQVTSGDYEQYF | TGTGCCAGCAGCCAAGTAACTAGCGGGGACTACGAGCAGTACTTC
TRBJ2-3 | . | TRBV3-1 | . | CASSQDRGGGTDTQYF | TGTGCCAGCAGCCAAGATAGGGGGGGCGGTACAGATACGCAGTATTTT
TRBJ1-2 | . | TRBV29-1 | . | CSVHEGPNYGYTF | TGCAGCGTTCACGAAGGGCCTAACTATGGCTACACCTTC
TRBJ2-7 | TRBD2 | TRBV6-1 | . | CASTEGLRGVSYEQYF | TGTGCCAGCACGGAGGGCCTGCGGGGGGTATCCTACGAGCAGTACTTC
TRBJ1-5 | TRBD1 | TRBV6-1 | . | CASSDRGRSRNQPQHF | TGTGCCAGCAGCGACAGGGGGCGCAGTCGCAATCAGCCCCAGCATTTT
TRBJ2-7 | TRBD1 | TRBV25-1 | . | CASSDRGRYEQYF | TGTGCCAGCTCGGACAGGGGTCGTTACGAGCAGTACTTC
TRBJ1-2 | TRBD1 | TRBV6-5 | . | CASKPGQGTYGYTF | TGTGCCAGTAAACCGGGACAGGGGACCTATGGCTACACCTTC
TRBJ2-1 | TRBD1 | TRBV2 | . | CASIKGQYRDEQFF | TGTGCCAGCATCAAGGGACAGTATAGGGATGAGCAGTTCTTC
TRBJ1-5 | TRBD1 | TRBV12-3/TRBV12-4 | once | CASSLATGGNQPQHF | TGTGCCAGCAGTTTAGCTACAGGGGGCAATCAGCCCCAGCATTTT
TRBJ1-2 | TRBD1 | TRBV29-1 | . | CSAVQGGNYGYTF | TGCAGCGCGGTGCAGGGGGGTAACTATGGCTACACCTTC
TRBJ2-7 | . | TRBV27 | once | CASRSRDGPYEQYF | TGTGCCAGCAGATCCCGGGACGGACCCTACGAGCAGTACTTC
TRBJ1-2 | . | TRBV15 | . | CATSRDWAGYTF | TGTGCCACCAGCAGAGACTGGGCTGGCTACACCTTC
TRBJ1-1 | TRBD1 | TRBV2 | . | CASRGQGTTEAFF | TGTGCCAGCAGGGGACAGGGTACCACTGAAGCTTTCTTT
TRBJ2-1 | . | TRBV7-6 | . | CASSFDVYNEQFF | TGTGCCAGCAGCTTCGACGTCTACAATGAGCAGTTCTTC
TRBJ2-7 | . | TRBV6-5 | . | CVTHRESPYEQYF | TGTGTCACGCACAGGGAGTCCCCCTACGAGCAGTACTTC
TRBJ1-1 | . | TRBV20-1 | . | CSAQKLGHEGTEAFF | TGCAGTGCACAAAAGCTAGGCCACGAAGGGACTGAAGCTTTCTTT
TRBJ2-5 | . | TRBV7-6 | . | CASSNLNRETQYF | TGTGCCAGCAGCAACTTAAATCGAGAGACCCAGTACTTC
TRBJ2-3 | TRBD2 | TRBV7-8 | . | CASSLAQALAGLDTQYF | TGTGCCAGCAGCTTAGCGCAAGCGCTAGCGGGGTTAGATACGCAGTATTTT
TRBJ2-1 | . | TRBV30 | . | CAWSQLSGYNEQFF | TGTGCCTGGAGCCAACTATCGGGCTACAATGAGCAGTTCTTC
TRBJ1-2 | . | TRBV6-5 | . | CASSYSGGWGGKQEPYGYTF | TGTGCCAGCAGTTACTCAGGAGGTTGGGGAGGCAAGCAGGAGCCGTATGGCTACACCTTC
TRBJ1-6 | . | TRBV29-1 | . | CSVRTDFNSPLHF | TGCAGCGTTAGGACAGACTTTAATTCACCCCTCCACTTT
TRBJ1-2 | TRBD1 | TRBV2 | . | CASSGQGALGYTF | TGTGCCAGCAGTGGACAGGGGGCGTTGGGCTACACCTTC
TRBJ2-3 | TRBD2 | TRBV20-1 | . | CSALGGLAGGRGTQYF | TGCAGTGCTCTCGGTGGACTAGCGGGGGGGCGGGGTACGCAGTATTTT
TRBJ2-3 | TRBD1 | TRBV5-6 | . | CASSGGTGWADTQYF | TGTGCCAGCAGCGGCGGGACAGGGTGGGCAGATACGCAGTATTTT
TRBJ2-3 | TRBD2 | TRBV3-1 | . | CASSQGGSRRGDTQYF | TGTGCCAGCAGCCAGGGGGGGAGTCGTCGGGGAGATACGCAGTATTTT
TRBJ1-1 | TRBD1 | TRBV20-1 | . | CSARTGQGYTEAFF | TGCAGTGCTAGGACAGGACAGGGGTACACTGAAGCTTTCTTT
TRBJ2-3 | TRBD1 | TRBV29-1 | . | CSVEGTGSDTQYF | TGCAGCGTTGAGGGGACAGGGTCAGATACGCAGTATTTT
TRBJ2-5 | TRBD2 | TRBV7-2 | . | CASSLDTLAGVTQYF | TGTGCCAGCAGCTTGGATACACTAGCGGGGGTGACCCAGTACTTC
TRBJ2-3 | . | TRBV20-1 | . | CSARVEPTDTQYF | TGCAGTGCTAGGGTGGAACCTACAGATACGCAGTATTTT
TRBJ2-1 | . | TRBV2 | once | CASIGLFDEQFF | TGTGCCAGCATCGGGCTATTCGATGAGCAGTTCTTC
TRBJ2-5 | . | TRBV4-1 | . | CASSQTTGQETQYF | TGCGCCAGCAGCCAAACGACAGGCCAAGAGACCCAGTACTTC
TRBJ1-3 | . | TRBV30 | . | CAWSRGTGNTIYF | TGTGCCTGGAGTAGAGGAACTGGAAACACCATATATTTT
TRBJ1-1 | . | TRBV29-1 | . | CSVTKNTEAFF | TGCAGCGTTACAAAGAACACTGAAGCTTTCTTT